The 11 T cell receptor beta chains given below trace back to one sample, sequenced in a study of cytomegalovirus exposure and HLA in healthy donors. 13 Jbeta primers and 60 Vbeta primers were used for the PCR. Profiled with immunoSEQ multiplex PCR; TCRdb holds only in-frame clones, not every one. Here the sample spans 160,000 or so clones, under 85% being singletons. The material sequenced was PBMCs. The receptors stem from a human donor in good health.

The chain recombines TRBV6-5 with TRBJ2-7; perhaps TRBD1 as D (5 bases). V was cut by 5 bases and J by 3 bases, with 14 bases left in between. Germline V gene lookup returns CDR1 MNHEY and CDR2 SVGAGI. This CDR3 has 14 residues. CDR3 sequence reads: CASSVLPRDYEQYF. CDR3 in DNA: TGTGCCAGCAGTGTCCTCCCCAGGGACTACGAGCAGTACTTC.

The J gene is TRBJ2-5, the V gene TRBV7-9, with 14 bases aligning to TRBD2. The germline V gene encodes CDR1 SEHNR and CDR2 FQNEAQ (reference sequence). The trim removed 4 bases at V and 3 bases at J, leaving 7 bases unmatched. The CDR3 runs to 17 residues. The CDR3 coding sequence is TGTGCCAGCAGCTCCAGGACTAGCGGGGGGCCGGAAGAGACCCAGTACTTC. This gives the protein CASSSRTSGGPEETQYF.

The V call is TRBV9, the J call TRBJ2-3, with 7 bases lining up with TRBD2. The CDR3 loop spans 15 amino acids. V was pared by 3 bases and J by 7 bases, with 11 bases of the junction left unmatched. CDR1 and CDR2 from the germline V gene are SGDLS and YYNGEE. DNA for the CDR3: TGTGCCAGCAGCGGGAACAGAATGGGGGGGAATACGCAGTATTTT. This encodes CASSGNRMGGNTQYF.

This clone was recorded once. The CDR3 region is CASSRNGQGSTEAFF. Here the CDR3 DNA reads TGTGCCAGCAGCCGTAACGGACAGGGCTCCACTGAAGCTTTCTTT. The chain links TRBV7-3 to TRBJ1-1; TRBD1 aligns across 8 bases. V gave up 5 bases and J gave up 4 bases; unmatched junction bases: 9. The length of the CDR3 is 15 residues. Germline loops: CDR1 SGHTA, CDR2 FQGTGA.

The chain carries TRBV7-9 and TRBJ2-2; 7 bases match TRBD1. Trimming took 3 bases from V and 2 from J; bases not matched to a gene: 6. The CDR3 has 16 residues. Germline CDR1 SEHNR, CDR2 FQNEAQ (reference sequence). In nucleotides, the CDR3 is TGTGCCAGCAGCTTTCCCGGGACAGTAAACACCGGGGAGCTGTTTTTT. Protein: CASSFPGTVNTGELFF.

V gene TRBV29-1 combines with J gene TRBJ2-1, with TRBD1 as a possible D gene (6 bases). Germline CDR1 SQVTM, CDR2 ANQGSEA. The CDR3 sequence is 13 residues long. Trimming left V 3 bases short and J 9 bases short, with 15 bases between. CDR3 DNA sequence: TGCAGCGTTGAGCAGGGGTGGGGTGGTGAGCAGTTCTTC. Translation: CSVEQGWGGEQFF.

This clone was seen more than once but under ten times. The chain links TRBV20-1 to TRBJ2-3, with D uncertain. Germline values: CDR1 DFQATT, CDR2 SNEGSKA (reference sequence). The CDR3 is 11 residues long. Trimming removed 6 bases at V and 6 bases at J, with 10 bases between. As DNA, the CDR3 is TGCAGTGCCCTGACTCTGGATACGCAGTATTTT. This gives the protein CSALTLDTQYF.

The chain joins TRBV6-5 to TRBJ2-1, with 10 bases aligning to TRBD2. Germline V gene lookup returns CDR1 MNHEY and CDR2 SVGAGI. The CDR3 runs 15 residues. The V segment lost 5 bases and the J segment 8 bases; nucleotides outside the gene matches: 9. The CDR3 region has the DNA TGTGCCAGCAGTCTAAGCGGGGGGGCCCGGCATGAGCAGTTCTTC. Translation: CASSLSGGARHEQFF.

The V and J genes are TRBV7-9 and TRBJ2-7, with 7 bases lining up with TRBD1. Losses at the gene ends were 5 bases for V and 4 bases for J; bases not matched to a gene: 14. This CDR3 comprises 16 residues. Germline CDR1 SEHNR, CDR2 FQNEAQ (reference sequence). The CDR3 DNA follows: TGTGCCAGCAGCGCCAAAGACAGGGAATCGGCTTACGAGCAGTACTTC. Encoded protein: CASSAKDRESAYEQYF.

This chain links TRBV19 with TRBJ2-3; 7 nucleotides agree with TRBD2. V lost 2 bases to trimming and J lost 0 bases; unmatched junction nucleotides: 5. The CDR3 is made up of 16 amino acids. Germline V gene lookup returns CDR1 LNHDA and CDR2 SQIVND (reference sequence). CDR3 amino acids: CASSIYRGVSTDTQYF. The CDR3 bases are TGTGCCAGTAGTATATATCGGGGGGTCAGCACAGATACGCAGTATTTT. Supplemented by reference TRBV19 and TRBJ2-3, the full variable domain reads DGGITQSPKYLFRKEGQNVTLSCEQNLNHDAMYWYRQDPGQGLRLIYYSQIVNDFQKGDIAEGYSVSREKKESFPLTVTSAQKNPTAFYLCASSIYRGVSTDTQYFGPGTRLTVL.

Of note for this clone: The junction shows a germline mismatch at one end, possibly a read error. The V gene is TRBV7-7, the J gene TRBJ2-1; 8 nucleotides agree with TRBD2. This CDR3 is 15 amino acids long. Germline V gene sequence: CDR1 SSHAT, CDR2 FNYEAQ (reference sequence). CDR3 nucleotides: TGTGCTAGCAGCTTAAGCCCGGGGGGGCTACACGAGCAGTTCTTC. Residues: CASSLSPGGLHEQFF.